Listed here is a single T cell receptor beta chain. The sample is drawn from a study of blood T cell repertoires in COVID-19. Study-wide background: Specimens from acute and convalescent COVID-19 originated in the United States, Italy and Spain.

Recruitment covered 25 or so US areas and drew participants whose ages spanned roughly 18 to 100 years. Symptom resolution, clearance, or two negative PCRs marked the recovered donors of Cohort 3. The CDR3 spans 16 residues. The germline V gene has CDR1 LNHDA and CDR2 SQIVND (reference sequence). V lost 3 bases and J 0 bases, leaving 12 bases between the germline ends. In the original processing: The assay estimated nucleated cells by amplifying reference gene primers. Method: immunoSEQ multiplex PCR; TCRdb's copy keeps in-frame clones and lacks some. The V and J calls and clone size are taken from that table; D and trimming were inferred from the DNA. The data show approximately 350,000 clones, about 88% seen once.

J is TRBJ1-3 and V is TRBV19, with D maybe TRBD1 (5 bases). What was sequenced was PBMCs or T cells enriched from blood (not recorded which). The origin of this receptor is a woman aged 25 to 39 who had recovered from COVID-19. The DNA for the CDR3 is TGTGCCAGTAGTATGGCCGGGACTACCTCTGGAAACACCATATATTTT. Translating gives CASSMAGTTSGNTIYF. Full variable domain (rest looked up from reference TRBV19 and TRBJ1-3): DGGITQSPKYLFRKEGQNVTLSCEQNLNHDAMYWYRQDPGQGLRLIYYSQIVNDFQKGDIAEGYSVSREKKESFPLTVTSAQKNPTAFYLCASSMAGTTSGNTIYFGEGSWLTVV.